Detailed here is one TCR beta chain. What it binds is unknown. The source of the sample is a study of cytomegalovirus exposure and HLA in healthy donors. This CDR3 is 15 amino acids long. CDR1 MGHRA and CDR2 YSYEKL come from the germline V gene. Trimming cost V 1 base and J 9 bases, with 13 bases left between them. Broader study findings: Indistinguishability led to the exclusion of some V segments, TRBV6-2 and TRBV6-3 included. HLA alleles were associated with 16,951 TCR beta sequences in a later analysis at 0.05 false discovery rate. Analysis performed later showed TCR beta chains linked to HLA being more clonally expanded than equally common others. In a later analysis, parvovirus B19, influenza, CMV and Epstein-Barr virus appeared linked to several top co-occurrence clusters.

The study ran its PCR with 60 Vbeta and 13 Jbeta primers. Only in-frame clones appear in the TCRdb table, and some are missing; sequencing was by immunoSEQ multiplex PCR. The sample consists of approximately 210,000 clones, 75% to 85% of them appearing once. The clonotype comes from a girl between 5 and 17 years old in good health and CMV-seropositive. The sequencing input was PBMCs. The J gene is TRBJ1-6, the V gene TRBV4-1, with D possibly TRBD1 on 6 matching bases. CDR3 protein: CASSQAQGLSSPLHF. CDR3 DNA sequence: TGCGCCAGCAGCCAAGCACAGGGATTAAGTTCACCCCTCCACTTT.